Listed here are 25 T cell receptor beta chains from one sample, sequenced in a study of T cell responses to AZD1222 COVID-19 vaccine. Profiled with immunoSEQ multiplex PCR; TCRdb holds only in-frame clones, not every one. The repertoire includes around 89,000 clones, more than 75% of them detected once, and 20% to 25% sits in the top ten. Sequencing used peripheral blood, obtained on day 0 of AZD1222 vaccination. The receptor set was obtained from an adult in good health.

The chain recombines TRBV6-6 with TRBJ1-1; 7 bases match TRBD1. Germline CDR1 MNHNY, CDR2 SVGAGI (reference sequence). The length of the CDR3 is 14 residues. V was pared by 6 bases and J by 3 bases, with 7 bases of the junction left unmatched. CDR3 sequence: CASRGDRAYTEAFF. The CDR3 region has the DNA TGTGCCAGCAGAGGCGACAGGGCTTACACTGAAGCTTTCTTT.

The chain couples TRBV7-2 to TRBJ2-3; 8 bases map to TRBD1. The CDR3 is 15 amino acids. Trimming at V came to 5 bases and at J to 4 bases, leaving 8 bases not matched to a gene. The germline gives CDR1 SGHTA, CDR2 FQGNSA. The CDR3 loop reads CASSSQGAGADTQYF. DNA of the CDR3: TGTGCCAGCAGCAGTCAGGGGGCGGGCGCAGATACGCAGTATTTT.

CDR3 region: CASSYNSLGVNEQFF. The DNA for the CDR3 is TGTGCCAGCAGTTACAACAGCCTAGGTGTCAATGAGCAGTTCTTC. This sequence joins TRBV6-5 and TRBJ2-1; D remains unclear. The CDR3 is made up of 15 amino acids. V was trimmed by 2 bases and J by 6 bases, leaving 14 bases between them. From germline, CDR1 is MNHEY and CDR2 SVGAGI.

The rearrangement links TRBV5-1 to TRBJ1-6; perhaps TRBD1 as D (6 bases). This CDR3 region has 14 residues. Trimming cost V 2 bases and J 14 bases, with 17 bases left between them. CDR1 and CDR2 (germline): SGHRS, YFSETQ. The CDR3 region is CASSFGQRGEALHF. The CDR3 DNA sequence: TGCGCCAGCAGCTTCGGACAGCGCGGGGAGGCCCTCCACTTT.

This rearrangement joins TRBV5-5 to TRBJ1-1; D is uncertain. V was trimmed by 5 bases and J by 4 bases, leaving 12 bases between them. In germline, CDR1 is SGHKS, CDR2 YYEKEE (reference sequence). This CDR3 has 13 residues. The chain's CDR3 is CASRNHPSTEAFF. The CDR3 coding sequence is TGTGCCAGCAGAAACCACCCGAGCACTGAAGCTTTCTTT.

V gene TRBV24-1 combines with J gene TRBJ2-1, with D unclear. V lost 3 bases and J 7 bases, leaving 15 bases between the germline ends. This CDR3 is 15 amino acids long. Germline CDR1 reads KGHDR; CDR2 reads SFDVKD. The CDR3 is CATSDRKGVVNEQFF. CDR3 bases: TGTGCCACCAGTGATCGTAAGGGCGTTGTTAATGAGCAGTTCTTC.

The V and J genes are TRBV5-1 and TRBJ2-5, with TRBD1 matching over 10 bases. This CDR3 spans 16 amino acids. The trim removed 4 bases at V and 0 bases at J, leaving 6 bases unmatched. Germline V gene lookup returns CDR1 SGHRS and CDR2 YFSETQ. CDR3 coding DNA: TGCGCCAGCAGCCCCCGGACAGGGGGGTACCAAGAGACCCAGTACTTC. Its protein product is CASSPRTGGYQETQYF.

J is TRBJ1-2 and V is TRBV6-6, with D hard to call. The CDR3 runs to 14 residues. V lost 2 bases and J lost 0, with 7 bases in between. Per germline, CDR1 MNHNY and CDR2 SVGAGI (reference sequence). CDR3 sequence: CASSYAGTNYGYTF. In DNA, the CDR3 is TGTGCCAGCAGTTACGCCGGGACTAACTATGGCTACACCTTC.

V usage is TRBV3-1 (or the pseudogene TRBV3-2) and J usage is TRBJ2-7; TRBD1 aligns across 7 bases. The CDR3 is 15 amino acids. Germline lookup yields CDR1 LGHDT and CDR2 YNNKEL (reference sequence). V was pared by 5 bases and J by 1 base, with 8 bases of the junction left unmatched. The CDR3 protein is CASSSDREISYEQYF. Written as DNA, the CDR3 is TGTGCCAGCAGCTCCGACAGGGAGATTTCCTACGAGCAGTACTTC.

About this clone itself: Within the sample, other DNA sequences also encode this same CDR3. V and J are TRBV5-4 and TRBJ2-5, with D unresolved. Germline CDR1 reads SGHNT; CDR2 reads YYREEE (reference sequence). V lost 0 bases to trimming and J lost 3 bases, with 6 bases between them. The CDR3 runs 13 residues. The CDR3 DNA is TGTGCCAGCAGCTTGGCCGGTAAAGAGACCCAGTACTTC. This codes for CASSLAGKETQYF.

This clone has just a few counts. V usage is TRBV12-3 or TRBV12-4 and J usage is TRBJ1-3; D unresolved. Trimming left V 5 bases short and J 4 bases short, with 9 bases between. The length of the CDR3 is 13 residues. CDR3 nucleotide sequence: TGTGCCAGCAGTGCCGCGGGGGGAAACACCATATATTTT. Its translation is CASSAAGGNTIYF.

The genes are TRBV6-2 or TRBV6-3 and TRBJ2-2, with 7 bases that match TRBD1. This CDR3 has 14 amino acids. The V segment lost 5 bases and the J segment 6 bases; nucleotides outside the gene matches: 6. CDR1 and CDR2 (germline): MNHEY, SVGEGT. CDR3 amino acids: CASSRQGNSGELFF. CDR3 DNA sequence: TGTGCCAGCAGTCGACAGGGAAACTCCGGGGAGCTGTTTTTT.

The genes are TRBV28 and TRBJ1-1; 10 bases are shared with TRBD1. V gave up 4 bases and J gave up 3 bases; unmatched junction bases: 2. CDR3 length: 14 residues. CDR1 and CDR2 from the germline V gene are MDHEN and SYDVKM. CDR3 DNA sequence: TGTGCCAGCAGTTCGGGACAGGGGCACACTGAAGCTTTCTTT. This encodes CASSSGQGHTEAFF.

The chain carries TRBV24-1 and TRBJ2-7; D might be TRBD2 (6 bases). Germline assignment: CDR1 KGHDR and CDR2 SFDVKD. With 10 bases removed from V and 0 bases from J, the gap between germline ends came to 12 bases. The CDR3 covers 13 residues. The CDR3 nucleotides are TGTGCCACACAGGACGGGAGCTCCTACGAGCAGTACTTC. Translation: CATQDGSSYEQYF.

J is TRBJ1-4 and V is TRBV7-8; tentatively, D is TRBD1 (6 bases). The V end lost 1 base, the J end lost 5 bases, and 11 bases lay between the germline ends. Looked up from germline, CDR1 is SGHVS and CDR2 is FQNEAQ. This CDR3 comprises 15 residues. In DNA form, the CDR3 reads TGTGCCAGCAGCTTAGGGGGGGCCCTAAATGAAAAACTGTTTTTT. This sequence encodes CASSLGGALNEKLFF.

The gene calls are TRBV28 and TRBJ1-5, with D perhaps TRBD1 (6 bases). Trimming removed 3 bases at V and 7 bases at J, with 13 bases between. Looked up from germline, CDR1 is MDHEN and CDR2 is SYDVKM. There are 14 residues in the CDR3. In DNA, the CDR3 is TGTGCCAGCAGTTTTACACAGGGATTCCAGCCCCAGCATTTT. As protein: CASSFTQGFQPQHF.

The chain carries TRBV11-3 and TRBJ2-2; D unclear. The CDR3 consists of 12 residues. From germline, CDR1 is SGHNT and CDR2 YENEEA. The V end lost 5 bases, the J end lost 5 bases, and 6 bases lay between the germline ends. The CDR3 nucleotides are TGTGCCAGCAGCCCCTATACCGGGGAGCTGTTTTTT. This translates into CASSPYTGELFF.

This chain joins TRBV19 and TRBJ1-5; weak D call: TRBD1 (5 bases). The germline gives CDR1 LNHDA, CDR2 SQIVND (reference sequence). The CDR3 length is 12 residues. V was trimmed by 7 bases and J by 2 bases, leaving 6 bases between them. The CDR3 spells CASTRGNQPQHF. In nucleotides, the CDR3 is TGTGCCAGTACCAGGGGCAATCAGCCCCAGCATTTT.

This sequence joins TRBV6-5 and TRBJ1-1, with a possible D match to TRBD1 (6 bases). V was pared by 8 bases and J by 0 bases, with 10 bases between. This CDR3 comprises 13 residues. Germline lookup yields CDR1 MNHEY and CDR2 SVGAGI. In DNA, the CDR3 is TGTGCCAGCGCCGGACAGCTGAACACTGAAGCTTTCTTT. Protein product: CASAGQLNTEAFF.

This clone turned up a few times. This sequence joins TRBV9 and TRBJ1-3; D not certain. Germline V lookup: CDR1 SGDLS, CDR2 YYNGEE. This CDR3 spans 15 amino acids. Trimming removed 0 bases from V and 1 base from J, with 8 bases in between. Here the CDR3 reads CASSVAHGSGNTIYF. The DNA of the CDR3 is TGTGCCAGCAGCGTAGCTCACGGTTCTGGAAACACCATATATTTT. The full variable domain, its missing parts supplied by reference TRBV9 and TRBJ1-3, is DSGVTQTPKHLITATGQRVTLRCSPRSGDLSVYWYQQSLDQGLQFLIQYYNGEERAKGNILERFSAQQFPDLHSELNLSSLELGDSALYFCASSVAHGSGNTIYFGEGSWLTVV.

V usage is TRBV3-1 (or the pseudogene TRBV3-2) and J usage is TRBJ1-5; D ambiguous. V was cut by 4 bases and J by 0 bases, with 10 bases left in between. The CDR3 is made up of 15 amino acids. Germline V gene sequence: CDR1 LGHDT, CDR2 YNNKEL (reference sequence). The CDR3 protein is CASSPQGNSNQPQHF. Here the CDR3 DNA reads TGTGCCAGCAGCCCCCAAGGGAATAGCAATCAGCCCCAGCATTTT.

The chain links TRBV5-4 to TRBJ1-1; D not certain. Germline V gene lookup returns CDR1 SGHNT and CDR2 YYREEE (reference sequence). Deletions cut 4 bases from V and 0 bases from J, with 10 bases between. The CDR3 has 14 residues. Here the CDR3 reads CASSARLLNTEAFF. The CDR3 DNA reads TGTGCCAGCAGCGCCAGACTCCTGAACACTGAAGCTTTCTTT.

V usage is TRBV9 and J usage is TRBJ1-5; D not certain. The CDR3 is made up of 15 amino acids. Deletions cut 0 bases from V and 4 bases from J, with 11 bases between. Germline-derived CDR1 and CDR2 are SGDLS and YYNGEE. The CDR3 region is CASSVGLGTNQPQHF. The CDR3 DNA reads TGTGCCAGCAGCGTAGGTTTGGGTACTAATCAGCCCCAGCATTTT.

The chain joins TRBV6-5 to TRBJ2-3; perhaps D is TRBD1 or TRBD2 (5 bases each). CDR3 length: 14 residues. Germline lookup yields CDR1 MNHEY and CDR2 SVGAGI. Trimming pared 2 bases from V and 5 bases from J, leaving 11 bases between. Written as DNA, the CDR3 is TGTGCCAGCAGTTACCGGAGAGGGGTAGATACGCAGTATTTT. Translating it yields CASSYRRGVDTQYF.

This clone was recorded a few times. The chain couples TRBV7-2 to TRBJ2-3, with 8 bases identical to TRBD2. The CDR3 consists of 14 residues. Germline loops: CDR1 SGHTA, CDR2 FQGNSA. After removal of 4 bases from V and 6 bases from J, the junction contained 6 bases not matched to a gene. The CDR3 reads CASSSGLAFDTQYF. CDR3 sequence (DNA): TGTGCCAGCAGCTCCGGACTAGCTTTCGATACGCAGTATTTT.